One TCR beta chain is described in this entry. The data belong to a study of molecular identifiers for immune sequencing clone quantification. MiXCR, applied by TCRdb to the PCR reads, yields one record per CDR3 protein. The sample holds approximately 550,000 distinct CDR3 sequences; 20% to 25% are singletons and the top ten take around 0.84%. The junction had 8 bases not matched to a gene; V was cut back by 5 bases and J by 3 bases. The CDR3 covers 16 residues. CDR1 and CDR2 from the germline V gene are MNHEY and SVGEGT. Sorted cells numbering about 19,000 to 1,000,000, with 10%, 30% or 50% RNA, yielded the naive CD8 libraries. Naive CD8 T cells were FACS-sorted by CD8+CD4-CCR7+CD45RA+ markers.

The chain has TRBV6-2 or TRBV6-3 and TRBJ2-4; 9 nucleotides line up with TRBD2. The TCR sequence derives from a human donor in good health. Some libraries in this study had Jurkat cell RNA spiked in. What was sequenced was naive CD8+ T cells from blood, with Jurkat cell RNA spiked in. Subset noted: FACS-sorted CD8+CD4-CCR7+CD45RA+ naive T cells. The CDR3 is CASSAQTSGRKNIQYF. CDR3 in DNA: TGTGCCAGCAGTGCCCAGACTAGCGGCCGCAAAAACATTCAGTACTTC.